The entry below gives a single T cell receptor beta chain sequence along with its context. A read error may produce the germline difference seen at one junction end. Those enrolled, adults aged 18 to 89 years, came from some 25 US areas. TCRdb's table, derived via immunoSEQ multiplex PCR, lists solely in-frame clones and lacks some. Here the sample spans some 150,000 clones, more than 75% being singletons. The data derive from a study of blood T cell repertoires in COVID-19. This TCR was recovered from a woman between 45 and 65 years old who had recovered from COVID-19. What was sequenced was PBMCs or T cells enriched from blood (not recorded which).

CDR3 bases: TGTGCCACCAGCAGAGATGGGAACAGGGAGATCTTC. This encodes CATSRDGNREIF. V and J are TRBV15 and TRBJ2-1; tentatively, D is TRBD1 (6 bases). The CDR3 has 12 residues. Germline values: CDR1 LNHNV, CDR2 YYDKDF (reference sequence).